This T cell receptor beta chain was retrieved from a study of response to subunit inactivated influenza vaccine. Study-wide results and caveats: Authors suggested that a seasonal influenza vaccination recruits few new T cells each time.

This clonotype has just a few counts. Antigen: not known. TCRdb processed the RT-PCR reads anew with MiXCR; each CDR3 protein has one entry. The profile shows some 500,000 distinct CDR3 sequences, approximately 13% of them singletons. The CDR3 spans 14 residues. Germline trimming cut 5 bases from V and 7 bases from J; bases unmatched to any gene: 13. Per germline, CDR1 DFQATT and CDR2 SNEGSKA (reference sequence). The sample consisted of PBMCs from blood, taken roughly 6 weeks after vaccination. The V call is TRBV20-1, the J call TRBJ2-7; 8 positions agree with TRBD2. The TCR was taken from a man aged 45-60 years who received an inactivated influenza vaccine. In DNA, the CDR3 is TGCAGTGCTTCCACCGGGACTAGGGTAGGTGAGCAGTACTTC. This sequence encodes CSASTGTRVGEQYF.